These 25 T cell receptor beta chains originate from one sample sequenced in a study of cytomegalovirus exposure and HLA in healthy donors. Amplification used 60 Vbeta primers and 13 Jbeta primers. The data were produced by immunoSEQ multiplex PCR, yet TCRdb's version contains in-frame clones alone and is incomplete. The table lists 160,000 or so clones, about 79% of them singletons. Sample: PBMCs. Every receptor here comes from a man between 45 and 60 years old in good health and CMV-seropositive.

The chain combines TRBV29-1 with TRBJ2-5, with 7 bases fitting TRBD1. Germline V CDR1 and CDR2: SQVTM, ANQGSEA. The CDR3 is 14 amino acids. J lost 8 bases, V lost 6 bases, and 15 bases had no gene match. DNA for the CDR3: TGCAGCGTACCCCAAGGGGGACAGCCGGGTACCCAGTACTTC. Protein: CSVPQGGQPGTQYF.

CDR3 protein: CASSVVGGIEKLFF. The CDR3 nucleotides are TGTGCCAGCAGTGTGGTAGGGGGCATTGAAAAACTGTTTTTT. The gene calls are TRBV2 and TRBJ1-4; 7 bases align to TRBD1. The CDR3 consists of 14 residues. CDR1 SNHLY and CDR2 FYNNEI come from the germline V gene. With 4 bases clipped from V and 7 bases from J, the junction kept 6 bases outside the gene matches.

The sample holds a few counts of this clone. This sequence joins TRBV6-1 and TRBJ2-2; tentatively, D is TRBD1 (5 bases). This CDR3 has 14 amino acids. The germline CDR1 and CDR2 sequences are MNHNS and SASEGT. V was cut by 3 bases and J by 4 bases, with 9 bases left in between. Written as DNA, the CDR3 is TGTGCCAGCAGTGATAGCAGGGCCACCGGGGAGCTGTTTTTT. Encoded protein: CASSDSRATGELFF.

The chain couples TRBV5-1 to TRBJ2-1; 9 nucleotides agree with TRBD2. The CDR3 contains 14 residues. The V gene's germline CDR1 is SGHRS and CDR2 YFSETQ. V dropped 4 bases and J dropped 4; count of bases not matched to a gene: 3. The CDR3 DNA reads TGCGCCAGCAGCGGCGGGGGGGCATACAATGAGCAGTTCTTC. Protein sequence: CASSGGGAYNEQFF.

V usage is TRBV28 and J usage is TRBJ2-1; TRBD2 might be the D (5 bases). From germline, CDR1 is MDHEN and CDR2 SYDVKM. This CDR3 contains 14 residues. V lost 6 bases, J lost 0 bases, and 9 bases lay in between. CDR3 nucleotides: TGTGCCAGCAGGTACGGACTCTCCTACAATGAGCAGTTCTTC. It is translated as CASRYGLSYNEQFF.

A few counts support this clone. J is TRBJ2-5 and V is TRBV4-1; 10 bases agree with TRBD1. CDR3 length: 15 residues. J was trimmed by 4 bases and V by 4 bases; bases with no gene match: 6. Germline CDR1 reads MGHRA; CDR2 reads YSYEKL. CDR3 residues: CASSLRQGASETQYF. DNA of the CDR3: TGCGCCAGCAGCCTCCGACAGGGGGCATCAGAGACCCAGTACTTC.

The CDR3 DNA follows: TGTGCCAGCAGCTTTCCTTCGACAGGGAATGAAAAACTGTTTTTT. This encodes CASSFPSTGNEKLFF. This rearrangement joins TRBV5-5 to TRBJ1-4, with 7 positions matching TRBD1. After removal of 2 bases from V and 5 bases from J, the junction contained 6 bases not matched to a gene. CDR3 length: 15 residues. Germline V gene data show CDR1 as SGHKS and CDR2 as YYEKEE (reference sequence).

The J gene is TRBJ1-2, the V gene TRBV7-9, with D unresolved. There are 14 residues in the CDR3. Looked up from germline, CDR1 is SEHNR and CDR2 is FQNEAQ (reference sequence). V lost 4 bases, J lost 4 bases, and 13 bases lay in between. The CDR3 DNA is TGTGCCAGCAGCTACGTAGCCGAGGGCTATGGCTACACCTTC. Translating it yields CASSYVAEGYGYTF.

The rearrangement links TRBV2 to TRBJ2-1; the D gene is possibly TRBD2 (5 bases). Deletions cut 6 bases from V and 6 bases from J, with 12 bases between. The CDR3 is made up of 13 amino acids. The V gene's germline CDR1 is SNHLY and CDR2 FYNNEI. The CDR3 region has the DNA TGTGCCAGCAGCGCGGACTGGGGCAATGAGCAGTTCTTC. Protein product: CASSADWGNEQFF.

The chain combines TRBV7-9 with TRBJ1-5; 9 bases map to TRBD1. Germline V gene data show CDR1 as SEHNR and CDR2 as FQNEAQ (reference sequence). The junction had 8 bases not matched to a gene; V was cut back by 2 bases and J by 9 bases. This CDR3 region has 15 residues. CDR3 nucleotide sequence: TGTGCCAGCAGCTTAAAGAGGACAGGGGAAGCGCCCCAGCATTTT. Its protein is CASSLKRTGEAPQHF.

V is TRBV7-6 and J is TRBJ2-1, with D perhaps TRBD2 (6 bases). CDR3 length: 15 amino acids. CDR1 and CDR2 (germline): SGHVS, FNYEAQ. V was shortened by 5 bases and J by 2 bases, with 13 bases between the two germline ends. CDR3 sequence: CASSRSSATYNEQFF. In nucleotides, the CDR3 is TGTGCCAGCAGCCGTTCTAGCGCGACCTACAATGAGCAGTTCTTC.

The rearrangement uses TRBV7-9 and TRBJ2-2, with 9 nucleotides matching TRBD2. The CDR3 sequence is 16 residues long. V shed 5 bases and J 6 bases; nucleotides not matched to a gene: 10. Germline-derived CDR1 and CDR2 are SEHNR and FQNEAQ (reference sequence). CDR3 DNA: TGTGCCAGCAGCACAGCGGGAGGCCTCTCCCCCGGGGAGCTGTTTTTT. Encoded protein: CASSTAGGLSPGELFF.

The chain has TRBV19 and TRBJ1-2; 7 positions agree with TRBD1. The CDR3 spans 13 residues. After removal of 6 bases from V and 4 bases from J, the junction contained 5 bases not matched to a gene. The germline gives CDR1 LNHDA, CDR2 SQIVND (reference sequence). DNA for the CDR3: TGTGCCAGTAGCCCGGGACAGCGCTATGGCTACACCTTC. Protein: CASSPGQRYGYTF.

The chain uses TRBV11-2 and TRBJ2-3, with 9 positions matching TRBD2. Trimming cost V 3 bases and J 5 bases; bases outside gene matches: 9. CDR1 SGHAT and CDR2 FQNNGV come from the germline V gene. The CDR3 has 16 residues. The CDR3 here is CASSLGAGGPLDTQYF. CDR3 bases: TGTGCCAGCAGCTTGGGGGCGGGGGGGCCGTTAGATACGCAGTATTTT.

This clone showed up just a few times. The chain joins TRBV6-6 to TRBJ1-5; D is uncertain. From germline, CDR1 is MNHNY and CDR2 SVGAGI (reference sequence). The CDR3 is 15 residues long. The V gene lost 0 bases and the J gene lost 8 bases, with 14 bases spanning the gap. CDR3 region: CASSYSTQAWEPQHF. The CDR3, as DNA: TGTGCCAGCAGTTACTCGACCCAGGCCTGGGAGCCCCAGCATTTT.

The V gene is TRBV6-1, the J gene TRBJ2-7; D possibly corresponds to TRBD1 (5 bases). The CDR3 extends over 15 amino acids. V was pared by 2 bases and J by 6 bases, with 17 bases between. Germline CDR1 MNHNS, CDR2 SASEGT. In DNA form, the CDR3 reads TGTGCCAGCAGTGAAATCGCAGGGTTGGATCGCGAGCAGTACGTC. Residues: CASSEIAGLDREQYV.

The chain couples TRBV6-1 to TRBJ1-1; no firm D call. From germline, CDR1 is MNHNS and CDR2 SASEGT. The V and J ends lost 8 bases and 4 bases respectively, with 17 bases between them. The CDR3 has 14 amino acids. The CDR3 coding sequence is TGTGCCAGCTCAGCCACCGGGTTTGGCACTGAAGCTTTCTTT. Translation gives CASSATGFGTEAFF.

This clone was found a few times. The chain is built from TRBV9 and TRBJ2-2, with 15 bases that match TRBD2. Germline V gene sequence: CDR1 SGDLS, CDR2 YYNGEE. Unmatched junction bases numbered 5, after V lost 4 bases and J lost 4 bases. The CDR3 sequence is 17 residues long. The CDR3 DNA sequence: TGTGCCAGCAGCCCCGGACTAGCGGGAGGGCGCACCGGGGAGCTGTTTTTT. Translating gives CASSPGLAGGRTGELFF.

This clone was seen a handful of times. This chain connects TRBV7-8 to TRBJ2-3; 8 nucleotides line up with TRBD2. CDR3 length: 12 amino acids. Looked up from germline, CDR1 is SGHVS and CDR2 is FQNEAQ. The junction had 1 base not matched to a gene; V was cut back by 5 bases and J by 6 bases. CDR3 nucleotide sequence: TGTGCCAGCAGCCGCGGGAGGGATACGCAGTATTTT. Translated, it gives CASSRGRDTQYF.

The chain couples TRBV18 to TRBJ2-7, with 7 positions matching TRBD2. This CDR3 contains 15 residues. J lost 4 bases, V lost 3 bases, and 9 bases had no gene match. Germline values: CDR1 KGHSH, CDR2 LQKENI. As DNA, the CDR3 is TGTGCCAGCTCACCCAGTCGGGACTACTTGTACGAGCAGTACTTC. Translated: CASSPSRDYLYEQYF.

Only one count was recorded for this clone. This chain links TRBV27 with TRBJ2-3; maybe TRBD1 (5 bases). From germline, CDR1 is MNHEY and CDR2 SMNVEV (reference sequence). This CDR3 has 13 residues. V was cut by 4 bases and J by 6 bases, with 11 bases left in between. Here the CDR3 reads CASSSVPGDTQYF. As DNA, the CDR3 is TGTGCCAGCAGTTCCGTGCCAGGGGATACGCAGTATTTT.

The chain combines TRBV11-2 with TRBJ1-5; D perhaps matches TRBD1 (6 bases). Germline CDR1 is SGHAT and CDR2 is FQNNGV. CDR3 length: 15 residues. Trimming removed 8 bases at V and 0 bases at J, with 14 bases between. In DNA form, the CDR3 reads TGTGCCAGCCCAGACAGGTTTCATAGCAATCAGCCCCAGCATTTT. Translated, it gives CASPDRFHSNQPQHF. The full variable domain, in which reference TRBV11-2 and TRBJ1-5 provide the parts outside the CDR3, is EAGVAQSPRYKIIEKRQSVAFWCNPISGHATLYWYQQILGQGPKLLIQFQNNGVVDDSQLPKDRFSAERLKGVDSTLKIQPAKLEDSAVYLCASPDRFHSNQPQHFGDGTRLSIL.

V and J are TRBV28 and TRBJ1-4, with TRBD1 as a possible D gene (5 bases). The V gene lost 7 bases and the J gene lost 7 bases, with 13 bases spanning the gap. From germline, CDR1 is MDHEN and CDR2 SYDVKM. The CDR3 extends over 13 amino acids. CDR3 loop: CASTGRQGEKLFF. The CDR3 DNA reads TGTGCCAGCACCGGCAGGCAGGGTGAAAAACTGTTTTTT.

The V and J genes are TRBV18 and TRBJ2-1; D not resolved. This CDR3 is 13 amino acids long. Trimming shortened V by 0 bases and J by 8 bases, and 8 bases separated the two germline ends. Per germline, CDR1 KGHSH and CDR2 LQKENI. The CDR3: CASSPPSVDEQFF. For the CDR3, the DNA is TGTGCCAGCTCACCACCTTCGGTGGATGAGCAGTTCTTC.

The chain links TRBV18 to TRBJ2-7; 7 nucleotides line up with TRBD2. The CDR3 is made up of 13 amino acids. With V trimmed by 0 bases and J by 6 bases, 2 bases remained unmatched. Germline-derived CDR1 and CDR2 are KGHSH and LQKENI. CDR3 sequence reads: CASSPPGRGEQYF. The CDR3 DNA reads as TGTGCCAGCTCACCACCGGGGAGGGGCGAGCAGTACTTC. Complete variable domain (other parts from reference TRBV18 and TRBJ2-7): NAGVMQNPRHLVRRRGQEARLRCSPMKGHSHVYWYRQLPEEGLKFMVYLQKENIIDESGMPKERFSAEFPKEGPSILRIQQVVRGDSAAYFCASSPPGRGEQYFGPGTRLTVT.